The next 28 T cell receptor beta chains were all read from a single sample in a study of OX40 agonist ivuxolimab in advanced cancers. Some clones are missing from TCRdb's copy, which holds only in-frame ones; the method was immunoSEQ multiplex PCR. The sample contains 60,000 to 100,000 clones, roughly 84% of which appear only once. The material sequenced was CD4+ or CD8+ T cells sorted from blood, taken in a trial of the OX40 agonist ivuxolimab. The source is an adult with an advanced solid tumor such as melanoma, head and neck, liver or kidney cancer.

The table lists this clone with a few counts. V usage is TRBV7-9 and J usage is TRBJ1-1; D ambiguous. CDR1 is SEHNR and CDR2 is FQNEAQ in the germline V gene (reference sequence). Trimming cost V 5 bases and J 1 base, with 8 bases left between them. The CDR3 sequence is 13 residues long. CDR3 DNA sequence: TGTGCCAGCAGCCTCCAACCGAACACTGAAGCTTTCTTT. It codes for CASSLQPNTEAFF.

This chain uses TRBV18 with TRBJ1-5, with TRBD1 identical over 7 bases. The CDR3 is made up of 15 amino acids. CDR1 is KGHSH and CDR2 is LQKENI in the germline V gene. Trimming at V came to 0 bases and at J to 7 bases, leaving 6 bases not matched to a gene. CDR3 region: CASSPPAGGQQPQHF. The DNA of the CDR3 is TGTGCCAGCTCACCACCCGCAGGGGGTCAACAGCCCCAGCATTTT.

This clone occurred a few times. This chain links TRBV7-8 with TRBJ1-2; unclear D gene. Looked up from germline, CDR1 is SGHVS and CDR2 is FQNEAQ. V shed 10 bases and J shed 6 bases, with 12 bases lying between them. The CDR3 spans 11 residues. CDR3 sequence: CATPREDGYTF. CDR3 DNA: TGTGCCACCCCACGGGAGGATGGCTACACCTTC.

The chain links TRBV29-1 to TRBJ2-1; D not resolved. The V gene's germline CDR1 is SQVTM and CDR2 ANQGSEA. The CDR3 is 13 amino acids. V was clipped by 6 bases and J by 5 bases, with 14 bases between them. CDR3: CSVNGQTNNEQFF. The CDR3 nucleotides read TGCAGCGTCAACGGGCAAACCAACAATGAGCAGTTCTTC.

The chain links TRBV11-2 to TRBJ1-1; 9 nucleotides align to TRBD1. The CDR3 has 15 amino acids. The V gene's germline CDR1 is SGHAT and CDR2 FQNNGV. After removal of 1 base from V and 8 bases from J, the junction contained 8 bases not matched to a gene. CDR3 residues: CASSLAFTGTGEAFF. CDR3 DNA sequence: TGTGCCAGCAGCTTAGCATTCACCGGGACAGGGGAAGCTTTCTTT.

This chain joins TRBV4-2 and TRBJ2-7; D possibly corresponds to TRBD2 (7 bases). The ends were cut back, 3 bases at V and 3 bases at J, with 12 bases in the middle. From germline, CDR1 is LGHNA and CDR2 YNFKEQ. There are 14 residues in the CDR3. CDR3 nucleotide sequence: TGTGCCAGCAGCCAGGGAGGGGGGGACTACGAGCAGTACTTC. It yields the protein CASSQGGGDYEQYF.

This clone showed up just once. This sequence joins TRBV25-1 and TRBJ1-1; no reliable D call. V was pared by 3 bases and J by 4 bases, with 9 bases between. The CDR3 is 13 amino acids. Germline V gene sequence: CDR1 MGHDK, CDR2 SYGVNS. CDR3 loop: CASSEAVLTEAFF. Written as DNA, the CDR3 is TGTGCCAGCAGTGAGGCAGTCCTCACTGAAGCTTTCTTT.

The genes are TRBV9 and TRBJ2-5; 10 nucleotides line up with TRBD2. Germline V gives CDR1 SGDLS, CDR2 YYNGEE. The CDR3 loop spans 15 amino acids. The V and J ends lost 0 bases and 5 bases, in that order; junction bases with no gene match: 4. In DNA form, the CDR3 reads TGTGCCAGCAGCGTAGGGCTAGCGGGAGTTGAGACCCAGTACTTC. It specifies CASSVGLAGVETQYF.

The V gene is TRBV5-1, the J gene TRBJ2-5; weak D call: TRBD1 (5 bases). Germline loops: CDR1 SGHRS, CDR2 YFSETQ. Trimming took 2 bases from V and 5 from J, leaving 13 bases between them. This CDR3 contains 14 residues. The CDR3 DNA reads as TGCGCCAGCAGCTTATTCCAGGGTAGGGAGACCCAGTACTTC. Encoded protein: CASSLFQGRETQYF.

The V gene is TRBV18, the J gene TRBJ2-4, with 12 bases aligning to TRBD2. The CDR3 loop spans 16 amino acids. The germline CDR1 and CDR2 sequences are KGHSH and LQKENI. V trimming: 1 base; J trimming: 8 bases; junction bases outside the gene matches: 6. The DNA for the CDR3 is TGTGCCAGCTCACCACGGACTAGCGGGATATCAGACATTCAGTACTTC. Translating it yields CASSPRTSGISDIQYF.

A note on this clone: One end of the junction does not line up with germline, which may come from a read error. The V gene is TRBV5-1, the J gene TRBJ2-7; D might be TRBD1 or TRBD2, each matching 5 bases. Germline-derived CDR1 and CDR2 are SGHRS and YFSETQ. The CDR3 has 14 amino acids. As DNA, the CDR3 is TGTGCCAGCAGCTTGGGGACCCATTCCTACGAGCAGTACTTC. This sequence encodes CASSLGTHSYEQYF.

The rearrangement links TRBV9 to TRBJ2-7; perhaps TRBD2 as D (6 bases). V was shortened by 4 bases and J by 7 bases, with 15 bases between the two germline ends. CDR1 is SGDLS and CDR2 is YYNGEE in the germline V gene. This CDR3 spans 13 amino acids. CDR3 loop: CASSPRGAGEQYF. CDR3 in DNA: TGTGCCAGCAGCCCAAGGGGAGCGGGTGAGCAGTACTTC.

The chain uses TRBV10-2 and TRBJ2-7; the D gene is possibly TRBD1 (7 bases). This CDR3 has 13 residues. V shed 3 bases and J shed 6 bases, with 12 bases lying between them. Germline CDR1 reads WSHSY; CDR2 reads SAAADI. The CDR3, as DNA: TGCGCCAGCAGTGATCAGGGGGGAAGCGAGCAGTACTTC. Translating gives CASSDQGGSEQYF.

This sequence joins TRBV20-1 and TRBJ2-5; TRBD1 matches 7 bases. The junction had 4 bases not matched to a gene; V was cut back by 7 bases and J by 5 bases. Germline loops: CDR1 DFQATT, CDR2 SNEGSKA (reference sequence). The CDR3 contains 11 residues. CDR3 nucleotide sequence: TGCAGTGTCACGACAGGGGAGACCCAGTACTTC. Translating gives CSVTTGETQYF.

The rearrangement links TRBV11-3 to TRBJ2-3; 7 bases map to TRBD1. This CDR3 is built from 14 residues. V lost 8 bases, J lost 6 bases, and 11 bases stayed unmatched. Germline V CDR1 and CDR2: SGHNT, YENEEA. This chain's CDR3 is CASSLRTGLDTQYF. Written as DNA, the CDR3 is TGTGCCAGCTCCCTCCGGACAGGACTGGATACGCAGTATTTT.

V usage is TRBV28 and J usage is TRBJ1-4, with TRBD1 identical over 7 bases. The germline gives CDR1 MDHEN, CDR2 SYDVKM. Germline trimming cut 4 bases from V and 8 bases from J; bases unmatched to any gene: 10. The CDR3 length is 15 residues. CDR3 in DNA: TGTGCCAGCAGTTATACAGGGGTTTCAGAAGAAAAACTGTTTTTT. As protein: CASSYTGVSEEKLFF. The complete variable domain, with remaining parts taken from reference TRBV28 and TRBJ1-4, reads DVKVTQSSRYLVKRTGEKVFLECVQDMDHENMFWYRQDPGLGLRLIYFSYDVKMKEKGDIPEGYSVSREKKERFSLILESASTNQTSMYLCASSYTGVSEEKLFFGSGTQLSVL.

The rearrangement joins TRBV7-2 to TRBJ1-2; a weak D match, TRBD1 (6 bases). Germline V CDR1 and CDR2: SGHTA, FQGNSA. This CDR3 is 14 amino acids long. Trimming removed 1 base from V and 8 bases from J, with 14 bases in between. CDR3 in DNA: TGTGCCAGCAGCTTAGAGAGACAGGTTCGGGGCTACACCTTC. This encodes CASSLERQVRGYTF.

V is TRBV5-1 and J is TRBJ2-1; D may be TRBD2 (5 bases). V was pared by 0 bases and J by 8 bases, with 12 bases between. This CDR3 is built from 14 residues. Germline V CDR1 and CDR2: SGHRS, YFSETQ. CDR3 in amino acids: CASSLVGAAHEQFF. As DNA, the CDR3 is TGCGCCAGCAGCTTGGTGGGAGCCGCACATGAGCAGTTCTTC. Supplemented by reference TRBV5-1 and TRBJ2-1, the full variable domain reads KAGVTQTPRYLIKTRGQQVTLSCSPISGHRSVSWYQQTPGQGLQFLFEYFSETQRNKGNFPGRFSGRQFSNSRSEMNVSTLELGDSALYLCASSLVGAAHEQFFGPGTRLTVL.

The CDR3 spells CASSPPTSEGAGELFF. The CDR3, as DNA: TGTGCCAGCAGTCCCCCGACGTCGGAGGGCGCAGGGGAGCTGTTTTTT. V is TRBV28 and J is TRBJ2-2; perhaps TRBD2 as D (6 bases). The V end lost 5 bases, the J end lost 8 bases, and 21 bases lay between the germline ends. CDR1 is MDHEN and CDR2 is SYDVKM in the germline V gene. The CDR3 covers 16 residues.

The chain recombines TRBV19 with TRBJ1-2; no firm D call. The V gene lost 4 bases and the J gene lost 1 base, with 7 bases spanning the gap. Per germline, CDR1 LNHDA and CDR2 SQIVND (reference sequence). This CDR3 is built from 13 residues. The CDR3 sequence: CASSRGNNYGYTF. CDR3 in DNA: TGTGCCAGTAGTAGAGGGAATAACTATGGCTACACCTTC.

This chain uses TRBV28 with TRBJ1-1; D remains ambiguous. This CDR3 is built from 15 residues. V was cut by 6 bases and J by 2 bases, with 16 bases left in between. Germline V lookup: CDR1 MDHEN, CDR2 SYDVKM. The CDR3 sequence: CASSIPSGVNTEAFF. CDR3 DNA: TGTGCCAGCAGCATTCCGTCCGGGGTCAACACTGAAGCTTTCTTT. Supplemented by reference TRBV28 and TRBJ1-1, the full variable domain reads DVKVTQSSRYLVKRTGEKVFLECVQDMDHENMFWYRQDPGLGLRLIYFSYDVKMKEKGDIPEGYSVSREKKERFSLILESASTNQTSMYLCASSIPSGVNTEAFFGQGTRLTVV.

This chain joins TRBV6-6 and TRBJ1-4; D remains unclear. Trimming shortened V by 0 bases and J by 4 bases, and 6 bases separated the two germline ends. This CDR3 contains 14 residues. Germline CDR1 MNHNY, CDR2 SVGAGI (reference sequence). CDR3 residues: CASSYSHLNEKLFF. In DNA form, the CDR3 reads TGTGCCAGCAGTTACTCCCACCTTAATGAAAAACTGTTTTTT.

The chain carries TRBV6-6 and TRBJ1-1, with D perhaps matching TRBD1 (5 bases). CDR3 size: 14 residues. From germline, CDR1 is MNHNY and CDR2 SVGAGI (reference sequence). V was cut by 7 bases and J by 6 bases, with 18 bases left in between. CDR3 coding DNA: TGTGCCAGCACCACGCGGAGGGGCCCCGCTGAAGCTTTCTTT. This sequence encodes CASTTRRGPAEAFF.

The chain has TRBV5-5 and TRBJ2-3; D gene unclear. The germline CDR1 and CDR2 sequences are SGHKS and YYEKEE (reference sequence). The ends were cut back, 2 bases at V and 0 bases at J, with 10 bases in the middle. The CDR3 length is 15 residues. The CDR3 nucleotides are TGTGCCAGCAGCTTCACAGCGAGTAGCACAGATACGCAGTATTTT. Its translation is CASSFTASSTDTQYF.

In DNA, the CDR3 is TGTGCCAGCAGTTTAGGTAGCCTGGGCAATGAGCAGTTCTTC. Residues: CASSLGSLGNEQFF. The rearrangement uses TRBV28 and TRBJ2-1; D is uncertain. CDR1 is MDHEN and CDR2 is SYDVKM in the germline V gene. This CDR3 spans 14 amino acids. V was cut by 2 bases and J by 6 bases, with 11 bases left in between. The full variable domain, with the rest looked up from reference TRBV28 and TRBJ2-1, is DVKVTQSSRYLVKRTGEKVFLECVQDMDHENMFWYRQDPGLGLRLIYFSYDVKMKEKGDIPEGYSVSREKKERFSLILESASTNQTSMYLCASSLGSLGNEQFFGPGTRLTVL.

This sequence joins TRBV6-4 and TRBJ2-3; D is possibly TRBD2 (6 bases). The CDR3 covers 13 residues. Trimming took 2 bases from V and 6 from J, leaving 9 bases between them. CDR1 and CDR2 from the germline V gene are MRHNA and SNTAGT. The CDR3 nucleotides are TGTGCCAGCAGTGACCACCGGGGGGATACGCAGTATTTT. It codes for CASSDHRGDTQYF.

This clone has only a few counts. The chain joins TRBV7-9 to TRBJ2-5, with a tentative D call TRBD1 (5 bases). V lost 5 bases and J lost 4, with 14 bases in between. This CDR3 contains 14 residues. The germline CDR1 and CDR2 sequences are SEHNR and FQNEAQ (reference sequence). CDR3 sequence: CASSGRVWGETQYF. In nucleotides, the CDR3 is TGTGCCAGCAGCGGCAGGGTTTGGGGAGAGACCCAGTACTTC.

CDR3 in DNA: TGTGCCAGCAGTTCATTCGCCGCCTCGAACACCGGGGAGCTGTTTTTT. Amino acids: CASSSFAASNTGELFF. This chain links TRBV7-2 with TRBJ2-2, with D unclear. V lost 6 bases and J 0 bases, leaving 14 bases between the germline ends. The CDR3 has 16 residues. The germline CDR1 and CDR2 sequences are SGHTA and FQGNSA.